This entry describes one T cell receptor (beta chain). The antigen is unknown. One end of the junction varies from germline; a read error may be responsible. CD25-based Treg depletion was applied to purified naive CD4+ T cells. The study, taken as a whole, reports: Greatest tumor Treg TCR overlap was with tumor naive CD4+ cells. The TCR gene usage of tumor memory CD4+ T cells clustered together with blood and lymph node memory CD4+ cells and with lymph node naive CD4+ cells. Whole repertoires were not studied in the larger cohort, only one V-J beta rearrangement.

TCRdb passed the 5' RACE reads through MiXCR, listing each CDR3 protein once. The sample includes under 60,000 distinct CDR3 sequences, 25% to 30% of them seen just once. Germline V gene sequence: CDR1 LGHDT, CDR2 YNNKEL (reference sequence). The CDR3 is made up of 13 amino acids. The TCR comes from a female donor with breast cancer. Sequenced: naive CD4+ T cells sorted from blood. Subset indicated: naive CD4+ T cells, CD4+CD45RA+CD25-. This chain uses TRBV3-1 with TRBJ2-5; D is undetermined. CDR3 in amino acids: CASSQDPRTVKSF. In DNA, the CDR3 is TGTGCCAGCAGCCAAGATCCTAGGACGGTGAAGTCCTTC.